This TCR beta chain stems from a study of blood T cell repertoires in COVID-19. V lost 8 bases and J lost 3, with 11 bases in between. The germline V gene encodes CDR1 MNHEY and CDR2 SVGAGI. The CDR3 totals 12 residues. The protocol was immunoSEQ multiplex PCR, while the TCRdb copy is restricted to in-frame clones and leaves out a portion. The sample consists of fewer than 80,000 clones, more than 80% of them appearing once. Specimen: peripheral blood. The TCR comes from a man younger than 45 with acute or convalescent COVID-19. The chain links TRBV6-5 to TRBJ2-7, with D possibly matching TRBD1 (5 bases). For the CDR3, the DNA is TGTGCCAGCTCGGCAGGGCTCTACGAGCAGTACTTC. This gives the protein CASSAGLYEQYF.